The 6 T cell receptor beta chains below come from one sample, sequenced in a study of control samples from healthy donors and cancer patients. Method: immunoSEQ multiplex PCR; TCRdb's copy keeps in-frame clones and lacks some. The table shows some 410,000 clones, with 80% to 95% occurring only once. Sample: PBMCs. The source is a man aged 40-50 years with head and neck cancer.

Turning to this clone: Within the sample, other DNA sequences also encode this same CDR3. This rearrangement joins TRBV7-2 to TRBJ1-2; tentatively, D is TRBD1 (6 bases). Germline CDR1 SGHTA, CDR2 FQGNSA. This CDR3 has 13 residues. Trimming stripped 3 bases from V and 4 bases from J, with 9 bases between. The CDR3 spells CASSLDSSYGYTF. CDR3 bases: TGTGCCAGCAGCTTGGACAGCAGCTATGGCTACACCTTC.

The rearrangement uses TRBV11-2 and TRBJ1-2; tentatively, D is TRBD1 (6 bases). The CDR3 loop spans 17 amino acids. V was trimmed by 1 base and J by 0 bases, leaving 15 bases between them. Germline-derived CDR1 and CDR2 are SGHAT and FQNNGV. The CDR3 region is CASSLGVTGRANYGYTF. The DNA for the CDR3 is TGTGCCAGCAGCTTAGGGGTTACAGGGAGAGCTAACTATGGCTACACCTTC.

The chain is built from TRBV6-5 and TRBJ2-3; D uncertain. CDR1 MNHEY and CDR2 SVGAGI come from the germline V gene. Trimming took 2 bases from V and 3 from J, leaving 9 bases between them. This CDR3 is 14 amino acids long. The CDR3 nucleotides are TGTGCCAGCAGTTACGGGCCTTGGACAGATACGCAGTATTTT. Translation gives CASSYGPWTDTQYF.

This chain connects TRBV19 to TRBJ2-7; unclear D gene. Deletions cut 0 bases from V and 4 bases from J, with 13 bases between. The V gene's germline CDR1 is LNHDA and CDR2 SQIVND (reference sequence). CDR3 length: 15 residues. Here the CDR3 reads CASSIELREWYEQYF. CDR3 nucleotides: TGTGCCAGTAGTATAGAACTAAGGGAATGGTACGAGCAGTACTTC.

This chain uses TRBV7-6 with TRBJ2-4; 8 bases fit TRBD1. Germline V gives CDR1 SGHVS, CDR2 FNYEAQ. The V and J ends lost 5 bases and 4 bases, in that order; junction bases with no gene match: 13. The CDR3 consists of 17 residues. CDR3 amino acids: CASSPAGQGAAKNIQYF. In DNA form, the CDR3 reads TGTGCCAGCAGCCCGGCCGGACAGGGAGCGGCTAAAAACATTCAGTACTTC.

The CDR3 loop is CASSQDLGRGAGYEQYF. The DNA of the CDR3 is TGCGCCAGCAGCCAAGATTTGGGGCGAGGGGCAGGTTACGAGCAGTACTTC. This chain connects TRBV4-1 to TRBJ2-7; perhaps D is TRBD1 or TRBD2 (5 bases each). The length of the CDR3 is 17 residues. V was trimmed by 0 bases and J by 4 bases, leaving 19 bases between them. Per the germline V gene, CDR1 is MGHRA and CDR2 is YSYEKL.